The 24 T cell receptor beta chains listed next were all sequenced from one sample in a study of blood T cell repertoires in COVID-19. Here immunoSEQ multiplex PCR was the method, and the copy in TCRdb shows in-frame clones only, minus some. The sample carries hundreds of thousands of clones, roughly 89% recorded once. The sequencing sample was made of peripheral blood. These receptors all come from a woman between 18 and 29 years old who had recovered from COVID-19.

The J gene is TRBJ2-1, the V gene TRBV4-3; 7 nucleotides line up with TRBD1. Per germline, CDR1 LGHNA and CDR2 YSLEER. V was clipped by 0 bases and J by 3 bases; unmatched bases: 14. The CDR3 is 19 residues long. For the CDR3, the DNA is TGCGCCAGCAGCCAAGATCCCCCCACAGGGGTTTCGAGCTACAATGAGCAGTTCTTC. It encodes CASSQDPPTGVSSYNEQFF.

This clone came up a few times. J is TRBJ2-1 and V is TRBV18; D is undetermined. CDR3 length: 13 residues. The V gene lost 2 bases and the J gene lost 5 bases, with 7 bases spanning the gap. CDR1 is KGHSH and CDR2 is LQKENI in the germline V gene. CDR3 coding DNA: TGTGCCAGCTCACCATCCGTCCACAATGAGCAGTTCTTC. It specifies CASSPSVHNEQFF. Using reference TRBV18 and TRBJ2-1 for the parts outside the CDR3, the full variable domain is NAGVMQNPRHLVRRRGQEARLRCSPMKGHSHVYWYRQLPEEGLKFMVYLQKENIIDESGMPKERFSAEFPKEGPSILRIQQVVRGDSAAYFCASSPSVHNEQFFGPGTRLTVL.

This clone has only one observation. The genes are TRBV6-6 and TRBJ2-1, with 8 bases matching TRBD2. V lost 5 bases to trimming and J lost 0 bases; unmatched junction nucleotides: 3. The germline V gene has CDR1 MNHNY and CDR2 SVGAGI (reference sequence). There are 15 residues in the CDR3. CDR3 amino acids: CASSTGTSSYNEQFF. For the CDR3, the DNA is TGTGCCAGCAGTACGGGGACTAGCTCCTACAATGAGCAGTTCTTC.

This chain uses TRBV5-1 with TRBJ2-6; TRBD1 agrees at 8 bases. CDR1 and CDR2 from the germline V gene are SGHRS and YFSETQ. With V trimmed by 7 bases and J by 0 bases, 3 bases remained unmatched. The CDR3 is made up of 15 amino acids. CDR3: CASATGDSGANVLTF. CDR3 DNA: TGCGCCAGCGCGACAGGGGACTCTGGGGCCAACGTCCTGACTTTC.

The chain couples TRBV6-4 to TRBJ2-2, with D perhaps matching TRBD2 (5 bases). Germline V CDR1 and CDR2: MRHNA, SNTAGT. V lost 0 bases to trimming and J lost 0 bases, with 8 bases between them. CDR3 length: 16 amino acids. The CDR3 protein is CASSDSLGANTGELFF. CDR3 nucleotide sequence: TGTGCCAGCAGTGACTCCCTCGGGGCGAACACCGGGGAGCTGTTTTTT.

The chain couples TRBV6-2 or TRBV6-3 to TRBJ2-1, with 7 positions matching TRBD2. The CDR3 has 16 amino acids. CDR1 MNHEY and CDR2 SVGEGT come from the germline V gene. V lost 0 bases, J lost 8 bases, and 10 bases stayed unmatched. This chain's CDR3 is CASSYSGGQGSYEQFF. In nucleotides, the CDR3 is TGTGCCAGCAGTTACTCGGGAGGGCAGGGCAGCTATGAGCAGTTCTTC.

This clone was counted only a few times. The chain has TRBV11-3 and TRBJ2-7; TRBD1 might be the D (5 bases). V was pared by 3 bases and J by 3 bases, with 9 bases between. The CDR3 runs to 13 residues. Germline V lookup: CDR1 SGHNT, CDR2 YENEEA. This CDR3 reads CASSFDRRYEQYV. The CDR3 bases are TGTGCCAGCAGCTTCGACAGACGCTACGAGCAGTACGTC.

The genes are TRBV2 and TRBJ2-4, with a possible D match to TRBD2 (5 bases). The germline CDR1 and CDR2 sequences are SNHLY and FYNNEI. The CDR3 totals 16 residues. V lost 6 bases to trimming and J lost 0 bases, with 15 bases between them. The CDR3 loop reads CASSPAALVAKNIQYF. In nucleotides, the CDR3 is TGTGCCAGCAGCCCTGCGGCACTAGTAGCCAAAAACATTCAGTACTTC.

The chain uses TRBV29-1 and TRBJ2-5, with D possibly matching TRBD1 (5 bases). V shed 7 bases and J shed 2 bases, with 11 bases lying between them. CDR3 length equals 12 residues. Per the germline V gene, CDR1 is SQVTM and CDR2 is ANQGSEA. The CDR3, as DNA: TGCAGCGCCCGGACACTTCAAGAGACCCAGTACTTC. Residues: CSARTLQETQYF.

The V call is TRBV11-2, the J call TRBJ1-3, with D perhaps TRBD1 (5 bases). This CDR3 contains 14 residues. CDR1 SGHAT and CDR2 FQNNGV come from the germline V gene. V gave up 3 bases and J gave up 4 bases, with 10 bases separating them. CDR3 loop: CASSLSRVGNTIYF. The CDR3 DNA reads TGTGCCAGCAGCTTGTCCAGGGTGGGAAACACCATATATTTT.

The CDR3 sequence is CSAWTSGRATYNEQFF. CDR3 nucleotide sequence: TGCAGCGCTTGGACTAGCGGGAGGGCAACCTACAATGAGCAGTTCTTC. The rearrangement uses TRBV29-1 and TRBJ2-1; 15 bases agree with TRBD2. V dropped 7 bases and J dropped 2; count of bases not matched to a gene: 6. Germline values: CDR1 SQVTM, CDR2 ANQGSEA. The CDR3 loop spans 16 amino acids.

The chain recombines TRBV4-3 with TRBJ2-2, with TRBD2 matching 7 bases. This CDR3 has 14 amino acids. Germline V gives CDR1 LGHNA, CDR2 YSLEER. Unmatched junction bases numbered 7, after V lost 6 bases and J lost 6 bases. CDR3 nucleotide sequence: TGCGCCAGCAGACCGGGGGAGGGCGCCGGGGAGCTGTTTTTT. Its translation is CASRPGEGAGELFF.

The V and J genes are TRBV5-1 and TRBJ2-2, with 10 bases matching TRBD2. With 4 bases clipped from V and 1 base from J, the junction kept 4 bases outside the gene matches. The germline V gene has CDR1 SGHRS and CDR2 YFSETQ. This CDR3 spans 16 amino acids. In DNA, the CDR3 is TGCGCCAGCAGCCCCGGACTAGCGGTGAACACCGGGGAGCTGTTTTTT. It is translated as CASSPGLAVNTGELFF.

This clone appeared once. The genes are TRBV7-6 and TRBJ1-2; D possibly corresponds to TRBD1 (5 bases). The CDR3 has 16 amino acids. V was trimmed by 2 bases and J by 5 bases, leaving 18 bases between them. In germline, CDR1 is SGHVS, CDR2 FNYEAQ. CDR3 region: CASSLNGGPGTYGYTF. In DNA form, the CDR3 reads TGTGCCAGCAGCTTAAACGGCGGGCCGGGGACTTATGGCTACACCTTC.

The V and J genes are TRBV6-2 or TRBV6-3 and TRBJ2-7, with 7 bases aligning to TRBD1. The V and J ends lost 0 bases and 6 bases, in that order; junction bases with no gene match: 5. This CDR3 is 14 amino acids long. The germline CDR1 and CDR2 sequences are MNHEY and SVGEGT. CDR3 DNA sequence: TGTGCCAGCAGTTACTCGTTATCAGGGGGCGAGCAGTACGTC. Protein product: CASSYSLSGGEQYV.

The rearrangement links TRBV19 to TRBJ2-1; the match to TRBD2 covers 9 bases. With 2 bases clipped from V and 13 bases from J, the junction kept 9 bases outside the gene matches. Germline lookup yields CDR1 LNHDA and CDR2 SQIVND (reference sequence). The CDR3 is 14 amino acids. CDR3 residues: CASSISAGGRRQFF. The CDR3 region has the DNA TGTGCCAGTAGTATATCGGCGGGAGGGCGGAGACAGTTCTTC.

The chain is built from TRBV6-2 or TRBV6-3 and TRBJ1-2; no clear D gene. From germline, CDR1 is MNHEY and CDR2 SVGEGT. CDR3 length: 17 amino acids. Trimming took off 7 bases at V and 4 bases at J, with 25 bases between the two ends. CDR3 nucleotides: TGTGCCAGCACCCCCCACCCCGAGGGATCCTCTAGCTATGGCTACACCTTC. Protein product: CASTPHPEGSSSYGYTF.

The gene calls are TRBV6-5 and TRBJ1-1; D call uncertain. CDR1 MNHEY and CDR2 SVGAGI come from the germline V gene. Trimming took off 7 bases at V and 5 bases at J, with 14 bases between the two ends. The CDR3 is 13 amino acids. The CDR3 bases are TGTGCCAGCACTCAAGAGGGTCTGACTGAAGCTTTCTTT. It yields the protein CASTQEGLTEAFF.

This clone was picked up a small number of times. The chain couples TRBV19 to TRBJ1-6; 10 bases align to TRBD1. CDR1 is LNHDA, CDR2 SQIVND, per germline (reference sequence). The trim removed 6 bases at V and 7 bases at J, leaving 3 bases unmatched. This CDR3 is built from 14 residues. The DNA for the CDR3 is TGTGCCAGTAGGGGACAGGGGACGAATTCACCCCTCCACTTT. Its translation is CASRGQGTNSPLHF. Drawing the rest from reference TRBV19 and TRBJ1-6, the complete variable domain is DGGITQSPKYLFRKEGQNVTLSCEQNLNHDAMYWYRQDPGQGLRLIYYSQIVNDFQKGDIAEGYSVSREKKESFPLTVTSAQKNPTAFYLCASRGQGTNSPLHFGNGTRLTVT.

V usage is TRBV9 and J usage is TRBJ2-3, with D maybe TRBD2 (6 bases). Trimming took off 3 bases at V and 2 bases at J, with 16 bases between the two ends. CDR1 SGDLS and CDR2 YYNGEE come from the germline V gene. The CDR3 has 16 residues. CDR3 nucleotides: TGTGCCAGCAGCGATACCGGCCTAGCGCACACAGATACGCAGTATTTT. Protein product: CASSDTGLAHTDTQYF.

In its sample, this clone was seen a few times. The CDR3 region is CASSPRLAGGPLAGELFF. The CDR3 nucleotides read TGTGCCAGCAGCCCTCGACTAGCGGGAGGCCCCCTAGCCGGGGAGCTGTTTTTT. This sequence joins TRBV4-2 and TRBJ2-2, with 13 bases matching TRBD2. The CDR3 loop spans 18 amino acids. Trimming removed 4 bases from V and 6 bases from J; junction bases left unmatched: 11. Per germline, CDR1 LGHNA and CDR2 YNFKEQ.

The chain uses TRBV5-6 and TRBJ2-1; 7 bases fit TRBD2. V shed 2 bases, J shed 9 bases, and the junction held 8 bases outside the gene matches. CDR3 length: 14 residues. Germline CDR1 SGHDT, CDR2 YYEEEE. The CDR3 region has the DNA TGTGCCAGCAGCTTACTAGGGAGGGGTCGTGAGCAGTTCTTC. Translated, it gives CASSLLGRGREQFF.

The J gene is TRBJ1-1, the V gene TRBV10-3; D perhaps matches TRBD1 (6 bases). Per the germline V gene, CDR1 is ENHRY and CDR2 is SYGVKD. CDR3 length equals 15 residues. Trimming cost V 7 bases and J 0 bases, with 15 bases left between them. CDR3 in DNA: TGTGCCATCAAAGGACAGACTTCCATGAACACTGAAGCTTTCTTT. The encoded protein is CAIKGQTSMNTEAFF.

This chain uses TRBV29-1 with TRBJ2-3; a possible D gene is TRBD1 (5 bases). Per germline, CDR1 SQVTM and CDR2 ANQGSEA. V gave up 0 bases and J gave up 4 bases, with 17 bases separating them. The CDR3 runs to 16 residues. This chain's CDR3 is CSVEDLRGYAPDTQYF. The CDR3 DNA reads as TGCAGCGTTGAAGATCTTAGGGGATATGCCCCAGATACGCAGTATTTT.